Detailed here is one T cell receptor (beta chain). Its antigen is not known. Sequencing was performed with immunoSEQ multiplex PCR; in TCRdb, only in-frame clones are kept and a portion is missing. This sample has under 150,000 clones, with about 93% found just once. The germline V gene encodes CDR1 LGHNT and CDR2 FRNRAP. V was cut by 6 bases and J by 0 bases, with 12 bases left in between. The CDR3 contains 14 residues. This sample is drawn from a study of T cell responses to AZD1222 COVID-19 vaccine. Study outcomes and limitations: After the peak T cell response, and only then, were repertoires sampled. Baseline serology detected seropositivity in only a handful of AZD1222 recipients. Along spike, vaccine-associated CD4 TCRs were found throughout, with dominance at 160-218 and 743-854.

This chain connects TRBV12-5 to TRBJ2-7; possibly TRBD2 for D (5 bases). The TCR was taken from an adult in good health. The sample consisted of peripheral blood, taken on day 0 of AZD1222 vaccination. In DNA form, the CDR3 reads TGTGCTAGTGGGCCCGGACTGCGCTCCTACGAGCAGTACTTC. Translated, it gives CASGPGLRSYEQYF.